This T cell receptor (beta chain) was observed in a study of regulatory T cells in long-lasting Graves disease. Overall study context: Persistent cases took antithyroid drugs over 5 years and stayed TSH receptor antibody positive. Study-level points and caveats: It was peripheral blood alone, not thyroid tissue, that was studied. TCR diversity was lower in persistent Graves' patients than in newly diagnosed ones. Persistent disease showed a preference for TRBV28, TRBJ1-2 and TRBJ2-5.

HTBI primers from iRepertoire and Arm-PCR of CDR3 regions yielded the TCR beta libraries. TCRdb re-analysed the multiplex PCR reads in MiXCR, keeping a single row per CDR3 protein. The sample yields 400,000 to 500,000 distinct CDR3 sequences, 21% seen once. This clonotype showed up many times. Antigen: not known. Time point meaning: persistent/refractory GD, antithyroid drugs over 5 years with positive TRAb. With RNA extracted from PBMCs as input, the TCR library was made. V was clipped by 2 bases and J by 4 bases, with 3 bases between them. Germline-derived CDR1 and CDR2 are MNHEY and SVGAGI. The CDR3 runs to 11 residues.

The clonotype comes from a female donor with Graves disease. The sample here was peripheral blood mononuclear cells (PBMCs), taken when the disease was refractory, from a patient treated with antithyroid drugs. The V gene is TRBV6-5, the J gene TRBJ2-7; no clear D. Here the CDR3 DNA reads TGTGCCAGCAGTTACATTTACGAGCAGTACTTC. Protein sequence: CASSYIYEQYF.